This T cell receptor (beta chain) was identified during a study of identical twins. The CDR3 is 15 residues long. V shed 3 bases and J shed 5 bases, with 15 bases lying between them. Germline values: CDR1 SNHLY, CDR2 FYNNEI. Each CDR3 protein is one row after TCRdb ran MiXCR on the 5' RACE reads. This table has about 570,000 distinct CDR3 sequences, 9% to 10% appearing once. As regards this clonotype: Its antigen is undetermined.

Study observations and caveats: While abundant cord blood beta clonotypes carried fewer insertions, memory repertoires showed no such pattern.

These data also featured in a second study, about yellow fever vaccine responses in identical twins.

This chain joins TRBV2 and TRBJ2-3; maybe TRBD1 (6 bases). The source is a woman aged 18-35 years in good health. Sequenced sample: PBMCs. The CDR3 DNA sequence: TGTGCCAGCAGTGAGGTGGGGGCAAGTGTAGATACGCAGTATTTT. Amino acids: CASSEVGASVDTQYF. The full variable domain, with the rest looked up from reference TRBV2 and TRBJ2-3, is EPEVTQTPSHQVTQMGQEVILRCVPISNHLYFYWYRQILGQKVEFLVSFYNNEISEKSEIFDDQFSVERPDGSNFTLKIRSTKLEDSAMYFCASSEVGASVDTQYFGPGTRLTVL.